The 5 T cell receptor beta chains presented below share a single source sample, sequenced in a study of shared clonotypes between healthy human individuals. Profiled with immunoSEQ multiplex PCR; TCRdb holds only in-frame clones, not every one. This table has about 580,000 clones, 98% appearing once. Naive CD8 populations comprised CD45RO-negative cells positively selected for CCR7, excluding terminally differentiated effector memory CD45RA+ cells. Specimen: naive CD8+ T cells sorted from blood. These receptors were taken from a young man in good health.

The J gene is TRBJ2-1, the V gene TRBV4-2, with D perhaps assigned TRBD1 or TRBD2 (5 bases each). Trimming removed 0 bases at V and 9 bases at J, with 12 bases between. The CDR3 contains 14 residues. The germline gives CDR1 LGHNA, CDR2 YNFKEQ. CDR3 residues: CASSQDLGGLEQFF. The DNA for the CDR3 is TGTGCCAGCAGCCAAGATCTTGGGGGTCTTGAGCAGTTCTTC.

The chain is built from TRBV9 and TRBJ2-7; TRBD2 matches 11 bases. V was pared by 4 bases and J by 7 bases, with 7 bases of the junction left unmatched. The CDR3 loop spans 14 amino acids. Germline V gives CDR1 SGDLS, CDR2 YYNGEE. The CDR3 reads CASSPRLAGIEQYF. CDR3 coding DNA: TGTGCCAGCAGCCCTCGACTAGCGGGAATTGAGCAGTACTTC.

The gene calls are TRBV10-3 and TRBJ2-5, with D hard to call. V was cut by 3 bases and J by 2 bases, with 10 bases left in between. The CDR3 has 14 residues. From germline, CDR1 is ENHRY and CDR2 SYGVKD. The CDR3 nucleotides are TGTGCCATCAGTGAAGCACAGTTACAAGAGACCCAGTACTTC. Protein: CAISEAQLQETQYF.

This sequence joins TRBV29-1 and TRBJ1-1; D is possibly TRBD1 (6 bases). The CDR3 sequence is 12 residues long. Germline values: CDR1 SQVTM, CDR2 ANQGSEA. Trimming took off 6 bases at V and 7 bases at J, with 15 bases between the two ends. The CDR3 bases are TGCAGCGTCATAGAGGACAGATTTGAAGCTTTCTTT. Protein sequence: CSVIEDRFEAFF.

The chain carries TRBV25-1 and TRBJ1-1, with 7 bases matching TRBD1. The CDR3 spans 14 residues. The germline gives CDR1 MGHDK, CDR2 SYGVNS. V was clipped by 3 bases and J by 5 bases; unmatched bases: 6. CDR3 residues: CASSDGGGITEAFF. DNA for the CDR3: TGTGCCAGCAGTGATGGAGGGGGCATTACTGAAGCTTTCTTT.